This T cell receptor beta chain stems from a study of shared clonotypes between healthy human individuals. As regards this clone: The target antigen is unknown. The same CDR3 is also encoded by other DNA sequences in this sample.

Donors, without exception, were Caucasian adults residing in Nashville, Tennessee. The investigators split CD4+ cells into a CD45RA+ naive subset and a CD45RA-negative memory subset. Study findings and constraints: Sampling was confined to blood; repertoires within tissues likely differ.

The authors ran the assay at deep level. Assay: immunoSEQ multiplex PCR; the TCRdb copy retains only in-frame clones and omits some. The table has about 2.3 million clones, more than 80% seen once. The germline V gene encodes CDR1 MDHEN and CDR2 SYDVKM. Deletions cut 5 bases from V and 5 bases from J, with 8 bases between. CDR3 length equals 12 residues. Sequencing was done on a sample of naive CD4+ T cells from PBMCs. As to subset: CD45RA+ positively selected. The rearrangement uses TRBV28 and TRBJ2-3; no firm D call. The receptor was isolated from a man in his late teens or twenties in good health. Some clones in this sample may be carry-over from other donors' samples. CDR3 coding DNA: TGTGCCAGCAGTCCTAGAGAAGATACGCAGTATTTT. Translation gives CASSPREDTQYF.